The rows below give T cell receptor beta chains drawn from one sample of a study of T-cell memory formation after mild COVID-19. In TCRdb, the 5' RACE reads were re-called with MiXCR into one record per CDR3 protein. The repertoire has over 150,000 distinct CDR3 sequences, about 18% of them found once; the top ten carry 3% to 4.5%. The sequenced sample consisted of PBMCs or a T cell subset sorted from them (not recorded which). These receptors came from a young man who had mild COVID-19 (a few samples of this study predate the infection). Cell type and time point are not known. The CDR3 runs from the conserved cysteine through the conserved F or W. The D gene is left open where the match is weak. Not all rows give a size; the values are once, few, many and, for expanded clones, a class.

len: 14
d_gene: -
j_gene: TRBJ2-2
v_gene: TRBV12-3/TRBV12-4
abundance: few
CDR3nt: TGTGCCAGCACCCTCTGGGGGGCCGGCGGGGAGCTGTTTTTT
CDR3aa: CASTLWGAGGELFF

len: 15
d_gene: TRBD2
j_gene: TRBJ2-1
v_gene: TRBV11-2
abundance: -
CDR3nt: TGTGCCAGCAGCCGAACCAGCGGGGGGGCCGGTGAGCAGTTCTTC
CDR3aa: CASSRTSGGAGEQFF

len: 14
d_gene: TRBD1
j_gene: TRBJ1-2
v_gene: TRBV6-5
abundance: many
CDR3nt: TGTGCCAGCAGTCGGACAGGTCTGGCCTCTGGCTACACCTTC
CDR3aa: CASSRTGLASGYTF

len: 13
d_gene: -
j_gene: TRBJ1-1
v_gene: TRBV11-1
abundance: few
CDR3nt: TGTGCCAGCAGCTCCCCCTTGGGAGACGAAGCTTTCTTT
CDR3aa: CASSSPLGDEAFF

len: 12
d_gene: -
j_gene: TRBJ1-5
v_gene: TRBV29-1
abundance: few
CDR3nt: TGCAGCGTCAAAGATTTCAATCAGCCCCAGCATTTT
CDR3aa: CSVKDFNQPQHF

len: 14
d_gene: -
j_gene: TRBJ2-3
v_gene: TRBV7-8
abundance: -
CDR3nt: TGTGCCAGCAGCTTTAGGGGGGGGCAGGATACGCAGTATTTT
CDR3aa: CASSFRGGQDTQYF

len: 15
d_gene: -
j_gene: TRBJ1-2
v_gene: TRBV12-3/TRBV12-4
abundance: -
CDR3nt: TGTGCCAGCAGTTTATCGGCGCAGGAAAACTATGGCTACACCTTC
CDR3aa: CASSLSAQENYGYTF

len: 12
d_gene: -
j_gene: TRBJ1-5
v_gene: TRBV20-1
abundance: -
CDR3nt: TGCAGTGTTTCGAGGGAGGGTCAGCCCCAGCATTTT
CDR3aa: CSVSREGQPQHF

len: 12
d_gene: TRBD1
j_gene: TRBJ2-5
v_gene: TRBV10-3
abundance: -
CDR3nt: TGTGCCACCCAGGGGGCCGTGGAGACCCAGTACTTC
CDR3aa: CATQGAVETQYF

len: 18
d_gene: TRBD2
j_gene: TRBJ2-3
v_gene: TRBV7-8
abundance: -
CDR3nt: TGTGCCAGCAGCTTAGCGTCGGGACTAGCGGTTAGCACAGATACGCAGTATTTT
CDR3aa: CASSLASGLAVSTDTQYF

len: 13
d_gene: TRBD1
j_gene: TRBJ1-2
v_gene: TRBV6-2/TRBV6-3
abundance: few
CDR3nt: TGTGCCAGCAGCCCGGGACAGGGGCAAAGCTACACCTTC
CDR3aa: CASSPGQGQSYTF

len: 13
d_gene: TRBD1
j_gene: TRBJ2-3
v_gene: TRBV29-1
abundance: -
CDR3nt: TGCAGCGCGGGCCGGGACAGGGAAGATACGCAGTATTTT
CDR3aa: CSAGRDREDTQYF

len: 14
d_gene: TRBD2
j_gene: TRBJ2-3
v_gene: TRBV6-2/TRBV6-3
abundance: few
CDR3nt: TGTGCCAGCCTCCTACGGCGGGGGGAGGATACGCAGTATTTT
CDR3aa: CASLLRRGEDTQYF

len: 17
d_gene: -
j_gene: TRBJ1-3
v_gene: TRBV6-5
abundance: few
CDR3nt: TGTGCCAGCAGTTCTTCCCTGTCGGGCCACTCTGGAAACACCATATATTTT
CDR3aa: CASSSSLSGHSGNTIYF

len: 13
d_gene: TRBD2
j_gene: TRBJ2-3
v_gene: TRBV29-1
abundance: few
CDR3nt: TGCAGCGTTGAAGAGGGGGGGGGAGATACGCAGTATTTT
CDR3aa: CSVEEGGGDTQYF

len: 14
d_gene: TRBD1
j_gene: TRBJ1-1
v_gene: TRBV9
abundance: -
CDR3nt: TGTGCCAGCAGCCTAGACAGGGCGGGAACTGAAGCTTTCTTT
CDR3aa: CASSLDRAGTEAFF

len: 13
d_gene: -
j_gene: TRBJ1-2
v_gene: TRBV20-1
abundance: few
CDR3nt: TGCAGTGCTAGGGCTGTCGTCGGCTATGGCTACACCTTC
CDR3aa: CSARAVVGYGYTF

len: 13
d_gene: TRBD1
j_gene: TRBJ1-1
v_gene: TRBV7-3
abundance: many
CDR3nt: TGTGCCAGCAGCCCCGACAGGGACACTGAAGCTTTCTTT
CDR3aa: CASSPDRDTEAFF

len: 14
d_gene: TRBD2
j_gene: TRBJ2-5
v_gene: TRBV7-8
abundance: many
CDR3nt: TGTGCCAGCAGCTTAGTGGGGGGGATGGAGACCCAGTACTTC
CDR3aa: CASSLVGGMETQYF

len: 15
d_gene: -
j_gene: TRBJ1-1
v_gene: TRBV5-1
abundance: -
CDR3nt: TGCGCCAGCAGCTTCGGGGGCCTCAGGAACACTGAAGCTTTCTTT
CDR3aa: CASSFGGLRNTEAFF

len: 14
d_gene: -
j_gene: TRBJ1-4
v_gene: TRBV18
abundance: -
CDR3nt: TGTGCCAGCTCACCATACACCAAAAGGGAAAAACTGTTTTTT
CDR3aa: CASSPYTKREKLFF

len: 13
d_gene: -
j_gene: TRBJ1-2
v_gene: TRBV6-2/TRBV6-3
abundance: few
CDR3nt: TGTGCCAGCAGCCCTCGGGCACCTTATGGCTACACCTTC
CDR3aa: CASSPRAPYGYTF

len: 17
d_gene: TRBD1
j_gene: TRBJ2-1
v_gene: TRBV7-3
abundance: -
CDR3nt: TGTGCCAGCAGCTTACGATCTCCGGGACAGGGGAATAGTGAGCAGTTCTTC
CDR3aa: CASSLRSPGQGNSEQFF

len: 12
d_gene: -
j_gene: TRBJ1-2
v_gene: TRBV29-1
abundance: few
CDR3nt: TGCAGCGTTGACAGACTCAACTATGGCTACACCTTC
CDR3aa: CSVDRLNYGYTF

len: 14
d_gene: -
j_gene: TRBJ2-3
v_gene: TRBV12-3/TRBV12-4
abundance: few
CDR3nt: TGTGCCAGCAGGGCGGGGCCCCAGGGGGATACGCAGTATTTT
CDR3aa: CASRAGPQGDTQYF

len: 12
d_gene: -
j_gene: TRBJ1-2
v_gene: TRBV5-1
abundance: -
CDR3nt: TGCGCCAGCAGCTTGGAAGAGGGGACGGGCACCTTC
CDR3aa: CASSLEEGTGTF

len: 14
d_gene: TRBD2
j_gene: TRBJ2-5
v_gene: TRBV2
abundance: -
CDR3nt: TGTGCCAGCACCTTTTGGGGGGGACCTCAGACCCAGTACTTC
CDR3aa: CASTFWGGPQTQYF

len: 18
d_gene: -
j_gene: TRBJ1-6
v_gene: TRBV12-1
abundance: -
CDR3nt: TGTGCCAGCAGCTCCGAGGCAGGAGTGAGCTCCTATAATTCACCCCTCCACTTT
CDR3aa: CASSSEAGVSSYNSPLHF

len: 13
d_gene: -
j_gene: TRBJ1-5
v_gene: TRBV20-1
abundance: -
CDR3nt: TGCAGTGCCATTGATCAGGGTCCCCAGCCCCAGCATTTT
CDR3aa: CSAIDQGPQPQHF

len: 14
d_gene: -
j_gene: TRBJ2-5
v_gene: TRBV19
abundance: few
CDR3nt: TGTGCCAGTAGTATTACAGGATCTAAAGAGACCCAGTACTTC
CDR3aa: CASSITGSKETQYF

len: 16
d_gene: -
j_gene: TRBJ1-1
v_gene: TRBV4-3
abundance: -
CDR3nt: TGCGCCAGCAGCCAAGCCCTGACGCGCTCAAACACTGAAGCTTTCTTT
CDR3aa: CASSQALTRSNTEAFF

len: 16
d_gene: -
j_gene: TRBJ2-1
v_gene: TRBV4-1
abundance: -
CDR3nt: TGCGCCATCTCGCCGGGGAGGGGGGGCCCCAACAATGAGCAGTTCTTC
CDR3aa: CAISPGRGGPNNEQFF

len: 13
d_gene: -
j_gene: TRBJ2-1
v_gene: TRBV6-5
abundance: -
CDR3nt: TGTGCCAGCACAGTACAGGGATACAATGAGCAGTTCTTT
CDR3aa: CASTVQGYNEQFF

len: 13
d_gene: -
j_gene: TRBJ2-3
v_gene: TRBV20-1
abundance: few
CDR3nt: TGCAGTGCAATAGGACAGTTCACAGATACGCAGTATTTT
CDR3aa: CSAIGQFTDTQYF

len: 17
d_gene: -
j_gene: TRBJ2-2
v_gene: TRBV15
abundance: -
CDR3nt: TGTGCCACCATTAGAATCATAAGGGTCTCCAACACCGGGGAGCTGTTTTTT
CDR3aa: CATIRIIRVSNTGELFF

len: 14
d_gene: -
j_gene: TRBJ1-4
v_gene: TRBV7-2
abundance: few
CDR3nt: TGTGCCAGCAGCTTAGGGGGGTCTAATGAAAAACTGTTTTTT
CDR3aa: CASSLGGSNEKLFF

len: 14
d_gene: -
j_gene: TRBJ2-3
v_gene: TRBV7-9
abundance: few
CDR3nt: TGTGCCAGCGCCCTGGGTGGGCTCACAGATACGCAGTATTTT
CDR3aa: CASALGGLTDTQYF

len: 13
d_gene: -
j_gene: TRBJ2-5
v_gene: TRBV12-3/TRBV12-4
abundance: few
CDR3nt: TGTGCCAGCAGCCCCGGGAATCAAGAGACCCAGTACTTC
CDR3aa: CASSPGNQETQYF

len: 15
d_gene: TRBD1
j_gene: TRBJ1-1
v_gene: TRBV28
abundance: -
CDR3nt: TGTGCCAGCAGTGCCCCGGGACAGGGGATATCATCGGGTTTCTTT
CDR3aa: CASSAPGQGISSGFF

len: 13
d_gene: -
j_gene: TRBJ2-5
v_gene: TRBV2
abundance: few
CDR3nt: TGTGCCAGCAGCCAGAGGGTTTGGGAGACCCAGTACTTC
CDR3aa: CASSQRVWETQYF

len: 14
d_gene: -
j_gene: TRBJ1-5
v_gene: TRBV12-3/TRBV12-4
abundance: -
CDR3nt: TGTGCCAGCAGTCGGGGCAGGGGTGGTCAGCCCCAGCATTTT
CDR3aa: CASSRGRGGQPQHF

len: 14
d_gene: -
j_gene: TRBJ1-1
v_gene: TRBV6-1
abundance: -
CDR3nt: TGTGCCAGCAGTGGGGACGGGAGAGGGACTGAAGCTTTCTTT
CDR3aa: CASSGDGRGTEAFF

len: 14
d_gene: -
j_gene: TRBJ2-7
v_gene: TRBV5-8
abundance: -
CDR3nt: TGTGCCAGCAGCTTCGGGAGCAGGTACGGCGAGCAGTACTTC
CDR3aa: CASSFGSRYGEQYF

len: 13
d_gene: -
j_gene: TRBJ2-1
v_gene: TRBV12-3/TRBV12-4
abundance: -
CDR3nt: TGTGCCAGCAGTCCCGGACATTACAATGAGCAGTTCTTC
CDR3aa: CASSPGHYNEQFF

len: 13
d_gene: -
j_gene: TRBJ1-5
v_gene: TRBV10-3
abundance: -
CDR3nt: TGTGCCATCAGTGAGTCGAGCAATCAGCCCCAGCATTTT
CDR3aa: CAISESSNQPQHF

len: 16
d_gene: TRBD1
j_gene: TRBJ2-2
v_gene: TRBV6-2/TRBV6-3
abundance: -
CDR3nt: TGTGCCAGCAGACCGTGGACAGGGGGCCGGACCGGGGAGCTGTTTTTT
CDR3aa: CASRPWTGGRTGELFF